This T cell receptor (beta chain) was documented in a study of cytomegalovirus exposure and HLA in healthy donors. The study's findings and limits: Some segments of the V type, notably TRBV6-2 and TRBV6-3, were excluded as indistinguishable. Presence/absence analysis assumed near-uniform sequencing depth across donors. A later analysis reported that several of the most significant clusters appeared to be linked to common viral pathogens, among them Epstein-Barr virus. Earlier analysis found most TCR beta V segments productive about 87% or about 30% of the time.

A note on this clone: What it binds is unknown.

This CDR3 is built from 14 residues. Germline CDR1 is WSHSY and CDR2 is SAAADI. The V end lost 6 bases, the J end lost 1 base, and 12 bases lay between the germline ends. 60 Vbeta and 13 Jbeta primers were used in PCR. Some clones are missing from TCRdb's copy, which holds only in-frame ones; the method was immunoSEQ multiplex PCR. Of about 270,000 clones detected, just over 85% appear once; the ten largest clones hold 3.5% to 4%. The source material was PBMCs. The source is a man in his forties or fifties in good health and CMV-seropositive. The genes are TRBV10-2 and TRBJ1-2, with D perhaps TRBD1 (5 bases). In DNA form, the CDR3 reads TGCGCCAGCAGCGATCGGGGGAATAACTATGGCTACACCTTC. Its protein is CASSDRGNNYGYTF.